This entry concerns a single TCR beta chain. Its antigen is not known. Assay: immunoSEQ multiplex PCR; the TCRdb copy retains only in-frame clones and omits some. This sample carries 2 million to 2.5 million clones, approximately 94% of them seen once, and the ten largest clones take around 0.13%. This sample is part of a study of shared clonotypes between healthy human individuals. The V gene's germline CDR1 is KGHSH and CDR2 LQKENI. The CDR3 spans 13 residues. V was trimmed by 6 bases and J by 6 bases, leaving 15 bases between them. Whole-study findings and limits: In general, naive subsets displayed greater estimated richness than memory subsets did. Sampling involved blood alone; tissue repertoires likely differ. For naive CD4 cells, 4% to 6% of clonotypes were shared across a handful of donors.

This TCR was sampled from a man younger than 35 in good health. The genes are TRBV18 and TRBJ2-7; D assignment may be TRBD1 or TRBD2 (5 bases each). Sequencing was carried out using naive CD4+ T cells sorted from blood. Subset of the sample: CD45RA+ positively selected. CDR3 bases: TGTGCCAGCTCGGCCGGGGCGGCGGGCGAGCAGTACTTC. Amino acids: CASSAGAAGEQYF.